This TCR beta chain was identified in a study of human T cells and chemical hapten exposure. TCRdb reprocessed the RACE reads via MiXCR and lists one record per CDR3 protein. The sample has roughly 34,000 distinct CDR3 sequences; about a tenth are singletons. This clonotype was observed at least ten times. Germline V gene sequence: CDR1 SGHRS, CDR2 YFSETQ. The CDR3 totals 14 residues. J lost 10 bases, V lost 0 bases, and 7 bases had no gene match. As to time point: pre-sensitization, week 0. As for treatment: therapeutic diphenylcyclopropenone sensitization with weekly scalp DPC. Before extraction, the whole blood was not fractionated, and total RNA was taken from it.

This chain links TRBV5-1 with TRBJ2-1; 7 nucleotides agree with TRBD1. This sequence was found in a man in his fifties with alopecia areata. Some clones in this sample may be carry-over from other donors' samples. The sequenced sample was whole blood, obtained in connection with sensitization to the hapten diphenylcyclopropenone (DPC). The CDR3 bases are TGCGCCAGCAGCTTGGAGACAGGGTTGGGGGAGCAGTTCTTC. Translated: CASSLETGLGEQFF.